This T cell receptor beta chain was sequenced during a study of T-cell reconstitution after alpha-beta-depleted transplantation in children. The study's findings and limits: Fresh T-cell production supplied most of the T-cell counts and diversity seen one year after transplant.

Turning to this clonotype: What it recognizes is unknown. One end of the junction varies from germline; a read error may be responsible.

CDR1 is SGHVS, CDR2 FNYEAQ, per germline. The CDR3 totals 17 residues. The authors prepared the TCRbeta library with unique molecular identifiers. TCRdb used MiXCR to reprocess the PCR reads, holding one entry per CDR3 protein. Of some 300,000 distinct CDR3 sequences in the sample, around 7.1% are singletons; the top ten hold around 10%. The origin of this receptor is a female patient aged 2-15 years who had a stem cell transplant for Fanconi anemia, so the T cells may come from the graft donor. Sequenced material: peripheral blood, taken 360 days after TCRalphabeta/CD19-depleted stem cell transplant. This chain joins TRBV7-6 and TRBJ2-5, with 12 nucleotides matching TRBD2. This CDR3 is CASSSGLAGWVREIQYF. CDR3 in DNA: TGTGCCAGCAGCTCAGGACTAGCGGGATGGGTACGAGAGATCCAGTACTTC.